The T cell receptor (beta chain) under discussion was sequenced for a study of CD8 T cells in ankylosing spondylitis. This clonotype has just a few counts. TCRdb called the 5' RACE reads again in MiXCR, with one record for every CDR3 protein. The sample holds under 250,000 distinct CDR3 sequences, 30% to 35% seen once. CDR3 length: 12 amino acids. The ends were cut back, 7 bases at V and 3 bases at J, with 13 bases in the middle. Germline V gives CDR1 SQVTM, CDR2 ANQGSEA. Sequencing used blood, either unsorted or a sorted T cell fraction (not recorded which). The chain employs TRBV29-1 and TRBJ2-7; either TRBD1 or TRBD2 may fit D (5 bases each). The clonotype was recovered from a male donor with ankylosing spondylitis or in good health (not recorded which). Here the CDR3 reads CSARIGGYEQYF. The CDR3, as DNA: TGCAGCGCCCGAATTGGGGGCTACGAGCAGTACTTC.